The rows below give T cell receptor beta chains drawn from one sample of a study of blood T cell repertoires in COVID-19. The table came from immunoSEQ multiplex PCR; TCRdb's copy has only in-frame clones and leaves some out. The sample carries around 170,000 clones, approximately 88% recorded once. Material for sequencing was peripheral blood. These receptors all come from a woman aged 55-69 years with acute or convalescent COVID-19. CDR3s include the opening cysteine and the closing phenylalanine or tryptophan. Each record gives: V gene, J gene, D gene, clone size, CDR3 protein, CDR3 DNA. The D gene is left open where the match is weak. A row's size may be missing; if present it is once, few, many or a size class.

TRBV6-5	TRBJ2-3	TRBD2	-	CASNAGGAPDTQYF	TGTGCCAGCAATGCCGGGGGGGCCCCCGATACGCAGTATTTT
TRBV4-2	TRBJ2-5	TRBD2	-	CASSQRLAGGRAETQYF	TGTGCCAGCAGCCAGAGACTAGCGGGGGGGCGGGCGGAGACCCAGTACTTC
TRBV4-3	TRBJ2-1	TRBD2	-	CASSQDGRGGWNEQFF	TGCGCCAGCAGCCAAGATGGGCGGGGGGGCTGGAATGAGCAGTTCTTC
TRBV11-2	TRBJ2-2	TRBD2	-	CASSLGGLEWGGELFF	TGTGCCAGCAGCTTAGGAGGACTAGAATGGGGCGGGGAGCTGTTTTTT
TRBV6-1	TRBJ1-6	TRBD1	-	CASSEGGQDNSPLHF	TGTGCCAGCAGTGAAGGGGGACAGGACAATTCACCCCTCCACTTT
TRBV7-9	TRBJ2-3	-	-	CASSSNKAGRPGTDTQYF	TGTGCCAGCAGCTCAAATAAAGCGGGCCGACCTGGCACAGATACGCAGTATTTT
TRBV30	TRBJ1-4	-	-	CASQPGEKLFF	TGTGCCTCCCAACCGGGTGAAAAACTGTTTTTT
TRBV7-8	TRBJ1-6	TRBD1	-	CASSRQGSEFNSPLHF	TGTGCCAGCAGCCGACAGGGGTCTGAGTTTAATTCACCCCTCCACTTT
TRBV11-2	TRBJ2-3	-	few	CASSLGQSGTDTQYF	TGTGCCAGCAGCTTAGGGCAAAGCGGCACAGATACGCAGTATTTT
TRBV12-3/TRBV12-4	TRBJ1-5	TRBD1	-	CASSPQGDQPQHF	TGTGCCAGCAGTCCTCAGGGGGATCAGCCCCAGCATTTT
TRBV11-2	TRBJ2-7	TRBD1	-	CASSSKGAIPYEQYF	TGTGCCAGCAGCTCGAAGGGGGCGATCCCGTACGAGCAGTACTTC
TRBV28	TRBJ2-7	TRBD1	-	CASSFRDSAYEQYF	TGTGCCAGCAGTTTCAGGGACAGTGCCTACGAGCAGTACTTC
TRBV19	TRBJ2-3	TRBD2	-	CASSRTSGGNTDTQYF	TGTGCCAGTAGTAGGACTAGCGGGGGGAACACAGATACGCAGTATTTT
TRBV3-1/TRBV3-2	TRBJ1-6	-	-	CASSHFGTSSPLHF	TGTGCCAGCAGCCATTTCGGGACAAGTTCACCCCTCCACTTT
TRBV4-1	TRBJ2-7	-	-	CASSQSWGTYEQYF	TGCGCCAGCAGCCAATCGTGGGGCACCTACGAGCAGTACTTC
TRBV18	TRBJ2-7	TRBD1	-	CASSPSHGQGRHEQYF	TGTGCCAGCTCACCAAGCCATGGACAGGGGAGGCATGAGCAGTACTTC
TRBV6-5	TRBJ1-1	TRBD1	-	CASRPDRGRTEAFF	TGTGCCAGCAGACCTGACAGGGGGCGGACTGAAGCTTTCTTT
TRBV27	TRBJ1-2	TRBD1	-	CASSLSDREDYTF	TGTGCCAGCAGTCTCTCGGACAGGGAGGACTACACCTTC
TRBV7-2	TRBJ2-5	-	once	CASSFGGNQETQYF	TGTGCCAGCAGCTTCGGAGGGAATCAAGAGACCCAGTACTTC
TRBV9	TRBJ1-2	TRBD1	-	CASSVGDRGGRMDYGYTF	TGTGCCAGCAGCGTAGGGGACAGGGGCGGGCGAATGGACTATGGCTACACCTTC
TRBV24-1	TRBJ1-4	TRBD1	-	CATSEGTGGTNEKLFF	TGTGCCACCAGTGAAGGGACAGGGGGGACTAATGAAAAACTGTTTTTT
TRBV19	TRBJ2-3	-	-	CASSIVTGGGSDTQYF	TGTGCCAGTAGTATAGTCACAGGGGGGGGTTCAGATACGCAGTATTTT
TRBV7-3	TRBJ1-3	-	-	CASSLTGQGNTIYF	TGTGCCAGCAGCTTAACGGGGCAAGGAAACACCATATATTTT
TRBV6-5	TRBJ1-1	TRBD1	-	CASSRQGITEAFF	TGTGCCAGCAGTCGACAGGGTATCACTGAAGCTTTCTTT
TRBV5-6	TRBJ2-7	TRBD1	-	CASSTGQGGEQYF	TGTGCCAGCAGCACAGGACAGGGAGGCGAGCAGTACTTC
TRBV5-6	TRBJ1-6	-	few	CASSRTGRAPLHF	TGTGCCAGCAGCCGCACCGGGCGGGCACCCCTCCACTTT